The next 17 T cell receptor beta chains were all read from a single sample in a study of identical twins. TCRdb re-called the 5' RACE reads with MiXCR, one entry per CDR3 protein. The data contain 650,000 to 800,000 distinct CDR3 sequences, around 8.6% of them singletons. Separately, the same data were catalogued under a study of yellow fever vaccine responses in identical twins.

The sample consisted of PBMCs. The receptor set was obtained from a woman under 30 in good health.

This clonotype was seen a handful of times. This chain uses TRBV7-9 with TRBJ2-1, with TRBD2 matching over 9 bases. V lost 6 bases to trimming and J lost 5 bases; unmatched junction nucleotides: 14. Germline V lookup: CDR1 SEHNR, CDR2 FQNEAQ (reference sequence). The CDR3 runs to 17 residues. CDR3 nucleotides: TGTGCCAGCAGTCCGACCGAGGTAGCGGGAGTCCACAATGAGCAGTTCTTC. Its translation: CASSPTEVAGVHNEQFF.

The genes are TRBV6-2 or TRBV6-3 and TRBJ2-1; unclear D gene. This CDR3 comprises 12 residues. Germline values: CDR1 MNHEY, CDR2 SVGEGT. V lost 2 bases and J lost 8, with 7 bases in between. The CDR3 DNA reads TGTGCCAGCAGTTACAGGATCTATGAGCAGTTCTTC. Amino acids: CASSYRIYEQFF.

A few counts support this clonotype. For the CDR3, the DNA is TGTGCCAGCAGCTCCGTCGGGGGGCGCACAGATACGCAGTATTTT. Translating gives CASSSVGGRTDTQYF. The chain is built from TRBV7-8 and TRBJ2-3; D perhaps matches TRBD2 (7 bases). CDR3 size: 15 residues. Germline V gives CDR1 SGHVS, CDR2 FQNEAQ. V lost 4 bases and J lost 1, with 12 bases in between.

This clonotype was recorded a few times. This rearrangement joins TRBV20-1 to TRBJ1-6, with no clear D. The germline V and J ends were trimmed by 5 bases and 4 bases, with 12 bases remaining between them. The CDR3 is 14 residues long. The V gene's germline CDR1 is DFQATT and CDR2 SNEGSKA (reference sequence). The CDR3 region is CSAPRGTYNSPLHF. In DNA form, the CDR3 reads TGCAGTGCTCCTCGGGGAACTTATAATTCACCCCTCCACTTT.

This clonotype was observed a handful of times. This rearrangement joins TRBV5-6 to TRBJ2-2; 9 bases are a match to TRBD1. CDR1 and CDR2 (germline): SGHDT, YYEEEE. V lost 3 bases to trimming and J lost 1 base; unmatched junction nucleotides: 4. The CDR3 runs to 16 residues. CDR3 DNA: TGTGCCAGCAGCTCCCGACAGGGGGTGAACACCGGGGAGCTGTTTTTT. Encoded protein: CASSSRQGVNTGELFF.

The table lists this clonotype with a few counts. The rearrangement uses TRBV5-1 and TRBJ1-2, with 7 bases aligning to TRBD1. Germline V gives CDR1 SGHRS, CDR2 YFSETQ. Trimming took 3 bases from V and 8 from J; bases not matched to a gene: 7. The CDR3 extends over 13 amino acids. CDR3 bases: TGCGCCAGCAGCTCACAGGGGAAGACGGGCTACACCTTC. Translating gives CASSSQGKTGYTF. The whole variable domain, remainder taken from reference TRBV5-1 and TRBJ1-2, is KAGVTQTPRYLIKTRGQQVTLSCSPISGHRSVSWYQQTPGQGLQFLFEYFSETQRNKGNFPGRFSGRQFSNSRSEMNVSTLELGDSALYLCASSSQGKTGYTFGSGTRLTVV.

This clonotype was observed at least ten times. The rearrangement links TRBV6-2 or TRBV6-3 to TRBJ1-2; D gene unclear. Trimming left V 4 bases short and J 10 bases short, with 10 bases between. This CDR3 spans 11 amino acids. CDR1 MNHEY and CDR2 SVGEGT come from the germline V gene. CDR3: CASSSSSDYTF. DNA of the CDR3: TGTGCCAGCAGTTCCTCATCCGACTACACCTTC.

CDR3 nucleotides: TGCGCCAGCAGCTTGACGGGACAGGGGTCGTACGAGCAGTACTTC. Protein sequence: CASSLTGQGSYEQYF. The V gene is TRBV5-1, the J gene TRBJ2-7; 10 nucleotides match TRBD1. The V gene's germline CDR1 is SGHRS and CDR2 YFSETQ. V dropped 1 base and J dropped 4; count of bases not matched to a gene: 5. This CDR3 is built from 15 residues.

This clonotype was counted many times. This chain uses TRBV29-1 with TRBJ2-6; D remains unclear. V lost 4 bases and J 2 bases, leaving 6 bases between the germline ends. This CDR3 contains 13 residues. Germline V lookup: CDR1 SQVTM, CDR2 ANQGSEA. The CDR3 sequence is CSVVGTGANVLTF. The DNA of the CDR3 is TGCAGCGTTGTGGGAACTGGGGCCAACGTCCTGACTTTC.

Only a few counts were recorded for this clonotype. The CDR3 loop reads CASSQESLEFHEQFF. In nucleotides, the CDR3 is TGCGCCAGCAGCCAAGAGAGTCTGGAATTCCATGAGCAGTTCTTC. V and J are TRBV4-3 and TRBJ2-1; D call uncertain. There are 15 residues in the CDR3. V lost 0 bases, J lost 8 bases, and 14 bases lay in between. Germline V gives CDR1 LGHNA, CDR2 YSLEER.

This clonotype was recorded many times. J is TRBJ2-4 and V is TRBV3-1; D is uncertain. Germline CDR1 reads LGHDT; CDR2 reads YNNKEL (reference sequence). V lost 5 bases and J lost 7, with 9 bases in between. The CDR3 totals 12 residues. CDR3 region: CASSADTNIQYF. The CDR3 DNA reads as TGTGCCAGCAGCGCCGACACCAACATTCAGTACTTC.

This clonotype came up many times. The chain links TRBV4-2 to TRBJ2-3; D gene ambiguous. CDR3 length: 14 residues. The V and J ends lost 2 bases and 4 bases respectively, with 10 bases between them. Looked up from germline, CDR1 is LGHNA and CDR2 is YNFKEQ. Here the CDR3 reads CASSQPSTSDTQYF. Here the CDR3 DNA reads TGTGCCAGCAGCCAACCAAGTACCTCAGATACGCAGTATTTT.

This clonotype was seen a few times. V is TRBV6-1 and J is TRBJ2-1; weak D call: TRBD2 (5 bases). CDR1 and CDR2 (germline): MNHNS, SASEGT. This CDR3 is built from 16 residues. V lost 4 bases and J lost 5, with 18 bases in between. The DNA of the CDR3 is TGTGCCAGCAGTGCCCGCCGGGTGGAGGCTAACAATGAGCAGTTCTTC. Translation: CASSARRVEANNEQFF.

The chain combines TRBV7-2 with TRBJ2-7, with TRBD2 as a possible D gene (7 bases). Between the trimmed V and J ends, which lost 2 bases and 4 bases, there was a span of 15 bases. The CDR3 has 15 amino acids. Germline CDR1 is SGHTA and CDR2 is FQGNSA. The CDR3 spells CASSLSGGTMYEQYF. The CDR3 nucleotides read TGTGCCAGCAGCTTATCGGGGGGCACGATGTACGAGCAGTACTTC.

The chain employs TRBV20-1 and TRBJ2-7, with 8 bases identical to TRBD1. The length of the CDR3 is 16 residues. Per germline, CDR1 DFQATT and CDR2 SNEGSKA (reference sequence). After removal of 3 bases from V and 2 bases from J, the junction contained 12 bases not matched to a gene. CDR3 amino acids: CSASLLVNRGTYEQYF. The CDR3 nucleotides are TGCAGTGCTAGCCTCTTAGTGAACAGGGGGACCTACGAGCAGTACTTC.

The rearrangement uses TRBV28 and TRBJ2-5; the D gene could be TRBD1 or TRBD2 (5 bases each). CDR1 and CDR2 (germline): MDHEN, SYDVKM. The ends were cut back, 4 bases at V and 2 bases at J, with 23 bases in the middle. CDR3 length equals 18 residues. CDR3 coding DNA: TGTGCCAGCAGTTCCCCATCCGGGACCCAGAGTAGGCAAGAGACCCAGTACTTC. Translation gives CASSSPSGTQSRQETQYF.

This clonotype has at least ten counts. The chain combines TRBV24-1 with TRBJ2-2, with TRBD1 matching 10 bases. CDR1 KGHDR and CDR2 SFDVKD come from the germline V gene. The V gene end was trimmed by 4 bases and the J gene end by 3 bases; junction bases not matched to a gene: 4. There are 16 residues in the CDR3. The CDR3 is CATSESGQGDTGELFF. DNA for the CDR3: TGTGCCACCAGTGAAAGCGGACAGGGGGACACCGGGGAGCTGTTTTTT.